Shown below are 32 T cell receptor beta chains from a single sample sequenced in a study of response to subunit inactivated influenza vaccine. One entry per CDR3 protein, called by TCRdb with MiXCR from the RT-PCR reads. The sample carries about 500,000 distinct CDR3 sequences, approximately 16% recorded once. Source: CD4+ T cells sorted from PBMCs, taken around 2 years after vaccination. Receptors originate from a man between 50 and 75 years old who received an inactivated influenza vaccine.

This clonotype has more than one count but fewer than ten. V is TRBV5-1 and J is TRBJ2-3; 9 bases map to TRBD2. The V gene's germline CDR1 is SGHRS and CDR2 YFSETQ. The CDR3 totals 16 residues. With 4 bases clipped from V and 4 bases from J, the junction kept 10 bases outside the gene matches. For the CDR3, the DNA is TGCGCCAGCAGCGGGCGGGGGGGCCAGGTGGCAGATACGCAGTATTTT. It encodes CASSGRGGQVADTQYF. Full variable domain (outside the CDR3, taken from reference TRBV5-1 and TRBJ2-3): KAGVTQTPRYLIKTRGQQVTLSCSPISGHRSVSWYQQTPGQGLQFLFEYFSETQRNKGNFPGRFSGRQFSNSRSEMNVSTLELGDSALYLCASSGRGGQVADTQYFGPGTRLTVL.

This clonotype was found a few times. The chain employs TRBV4-1 and TRBJ2-5, with 13 bases that match TRBD2. The J segment lost 2 bases and the V segment lost 2 bases, leaving 5 bases of the junction unmatched. CDR3 length: 17 amino acids. Germline-derived CDR1 and CDR2 are MGHRA and YSYEKL. Here the CDR3 reads CASSQSRLAGGQETQYF. The DNA of the CDR3 is TGCGCCAGCAGCCAATCAAGACTAGCGGGGGGACAAGAGACCCAGTACTTC.

This clonotype was seen more than once but under ten times. V usage is TRBV2 and J usage is TRBJ2-5; 11 positions match TRBD1. Germline lookup yields CDR1 SNHLY and CDR2 FYNNEI. J gave up 0 bases and V 6 bases, and 3 bases lay outside the gene matches. The CDR3 totals 15 residues. CDR3 sequence reads: CASSGQGAYQETQYF. CDR3 sequence (DNA): TGTGCCAGCAGCGGACAGGGGGCCTACCAAGAGACCCAGTACTTC. Complete variable domain (other parts from reference TRBV2 and TRBJ2-5): EPEVTQTPSHQVTQMGQEVILRCVPISNHLYFYWYRQILGQKVEFLVSFYNNEISEKSEIFDDQFSVERPDGSNFTLKIRSTKLEDSAMYFCASSGQGAYQETQYFGPGTRLLVL.

This clonotype was found a few times. The rearrangement uses TRBV12-3 or TRBV12-4 and TRBJ2-2; 10 nucleotides match TRBD2. With 5 bases clipped from V and 3 bases from J, the junction kept 15 bases outside the gene matches. The CDR3 runs 19 residues. The CDR3 region has the DNA TGTGCCAGCAGTCCGGGACTAGCGCCATTGGAGGTCTACACCGGGGAGCTGTTTTTT. It codes for CASSPGLAPLEVYTGELFF.

Only a few counts were recorded for this clonotype. The chain carries TRBV5-1 and TRBJ1-1; D gene uncertain. In germline, CDR1 is SGHRS, CDR2 YFSETQ. The CDR3 sequence is 16 residues long. Trimming cost V 4 bases and J 0 bases, with 16 bases left between them. This CDR3 is CASSPGAAVLNTEAFF. CDR3 sequence (DNA): TGCGCCAGCAGCCCAGGAGCCGCAGTTTTGAACACTGAAGCTTTCTTT.

CDR3 sequence reads: CASSPRGVPGELFF. The CDR3 region has the DNA TGTGCCAGCAGCCCAAGGGGGGTCCCCGGGGAGCTGTTTTTT. The chain uses TRBV7-2 and TRBJ2-2, with D perhaps assigned TRBD1 or TRBD2 (6 bases each). Trimming cost V 5 bases and J 6 bases, with 13 bases left between them. The germline gives CDR1 SGHTA, CDR2 FQGNSA. The CDR3 extends over 14 amino acids.

The chain is built from TRBV4-3 and TRBJ2-5; a possible D gene is TRBD1 (6 bases). Per germline, CDR1 LGHNA and CDR2 YSLEER. This CDR3 contains 15 residues. V was pared by 4 bases and J by 4 bases, with 16 bases between. CDR3 amino acids: CASSRATGFRETQYF. The CDR3 DNA follows: TGCGCCAGCAGCCGAGCGACAGGATTCAGAGAGACCCAGTACTTC.

The chain couples TRBV3-1 to TRBJ1-2, with D possibly TRBD1 on 5 matching bases. Germline CDR1 is LGHDT and CDR2 is YNNKEL (reference sequence). V lost 5 bases and J 4 bases, leaving 20 bases between the germline ends. There are 16 residues in the CDR3. The CDR3: CASSKIRGLVSYGYTF. CDR3 sequence (DNA): TGTGCCAGCAGCAAGATCCGGGGGTTGGTATCCTATGGCTACACCTTC.

This chain uses TRBV19 with TRBJ1-2; D is unclear. Trimming shortened V by 3 bases and J by 0 bases, and 8 bases separated the two germline ends. Germline V gene lookup returns CDR1 LNHDA and CDR2 SQIVND (reference sequence). The CDR3 has 14 residues. In nucleotides, the CDR3 is TGTGCCAGTAGTATTAGCAGCACTAACTATGGCTACACCTTC. Its translation is CASSISSTNYGYTF. Looking up the rest from reference TRBV19 and TRBJ1-2 gives the full variable domain: DGGITQSPKYLFRKEGQNVTLSCEQNLNHDAMYWYRQDPGQGLRLIYYSQIVNDFQKGDIAEGYSVSREKKESFPLTVTSAQKNPTAFYLCASSISSTNYGYTFGSGTRLTVV.

This clonotype was detected many times. V and J are TRBV7-8 and TRBJ1-5, with TRBD1 matching over 10 bases. The ends lost 1 base at V and 7 bases at J; junction bases unmatched: 7. Germline assignment: CDR1 SGHVS and CDR2 FQNEAQ. The CDR3 runs to 16 residues. The CDR3 reads CASSLVGQGFAQPQHF. The CDR3 DNA follows: TGTGCCAGCAGCTTAGTGGGACAGGGGTTCGCACAGCCCCAGCATTTT.

This clonotype has a handful of counts. This sequence joins TRBV7-7 and TRBJ2-5, with 9 bases that match TRBD2. CDR3 length: 13 amino acids. Trimming took 9 bases from V and 3 from J; bases not matched to a gene: 5. Germline loops: CDR1 SSHAT, CDR2 FNYEAQ (reference sequence). The chain's CDR3 is CASSGSREETQYF. CDR3 bases: TGTGCCAGTAGCGGGAGTAGGGAAGAGACCCAGTACTTC.

The chain is built from TRBV20-1 and TRBJ1-5, with 7 bases that match TRBD1. After removal of 0 bases from V and 5 bases from J, the junction contained 4 bases not matched to a gene. The CDR3 extends over 14 amino acids. Germline CDR1 DFQATT, CDR2 SNEGSKA (reference sequence). The CDR3 here is CSARDTQGDQPQHF. The CDR3 region has the DNA TGCAGTGCTAGAGATACTCAGGGGGATCAGCCCCAGCATTTT.

For the CDR3, the DNA is TGTGCCAGCAGCTTATTCGGACAGGGGGCTACTGAGCAGTTCTTC. Its protein is CASSLFGQGATEQFF. V is TRBV7-9 and J is TRBJ2-1, with 11 bases matching TRBD1. Germline V CDR1 and CDR2: SEHNR, FQNEAQ (reference sequence). The CDR3 is 15 residues long. J was trimmed by 9 bases and V by 2 bases; bases with no gene match: 6.

This rearrangement joins TRBV6-1 to TRBJ1-5; 7 bases are a match to TRBD1. The germline V gene encodes CDR1 MNHNS and CDR2 SASEGT. The CDR3 is 13 residues long. Germline trimming cut 5 bases from V and 7 bases from J; bases unmatched to any gene: 5. DNA for the CDR3: TGTGCCAGCAGTAGGGGGCCCGGGCAGCCCCAGCATTTT. Protein product: CASSRGPGQPQHF.

CDR3 in DNA: TGTGCCAGCAGTTTACCGGGAGAGGGGCTCCACTTT. This gives the protein CASSLPGEGLHF. J is TRBJ1-6 and V is TRBV12-3 or TRBV12-4; TRBD1 is a possible D gene (5 bases). The CDR3 loop spans 12 amino acids. Trimming took off 2 bases at V and 16 bases at J, with 12 bases between the two ends.

V and J are TRBV20-1 and TRBJ2-2; D is unclear. V gave up 4 bases and J gave up 0 bases, with 9 bases separating them. The germline V gene has CDR1 DFQATT and CDR2 SNEGSKA (reference sequence). The CDR3 loop spans 14 amino acids. Here the CDR3 reads CSATTITNTGELFF. CDR3 DNA sequence: TGCAGTGCTACCACGATAACGAACACCGGGGAGCTGTTTTTT.

There are a few counts of this clonotype. CDR3 region: CSVEKGPNEQYF. The CDR3 DNA is TGCAGCGTTGAAAAGGGACCCAACGAGCAGTACTTC. V usage is TRBV29-1 and J usage is TRBJ2-7; either TRBD1 or TRBD2 may supply D (5 bases each). The germline CDR1 and CDR2 sequences are SQVTM and ANQGSEA. This CDR3 is built from 12 residues. Trimming stripped 2 bases from V and 5 bases from J, with 10 bases between.

There are a few counts of this clonotype. The J gene is TRBJ1-4, the V gene TRBV12-3 or TRBV12-4; D is possibly TRBD1 (5 bases). The CDR3 length is 13 residues. V was trimmed by 3 bases and J by 7 bases, leaving 9 bases between them. The chain's CDR3 is CASSLNQGEKLFF. The CDR3 DNA is TGTGCCAGCAGTTTGAATCAGGGTGAAAAACTGTTTTTT.

There are a few counts of this clonotype. The chain carries TRBV12-3 or TRBV12-4 and TRBJ2-2; D perhaps matches TRBD2 (6 bases). The CDR3 sequence is 13 residues long. V was pared by 8 bases and J by 3 bases, with 10 bases between. This CDR3 is CASGGTYTGELFF. The CDR3 nucleotides are TGTGCCAGCGGCGGGACTTACACCGGGGAGCTGTTTTTT.

The genes are TRBV7-9 and TRBJ2-7; unclear D gene. Germline V gene sequence: CDR1 SEHNR, CDR2 FQNEAQ (reference sequence). This CDR3 has 14 residues. With 5 bases removed from V and 0 bases from J, the gap between germline ends came to 11 bases. CDR3 sequence (DNA): TGTGCCAGCAGCCTTGGACCAAACTCCTACGAGCAGTACTTC. Protein sequence: CASSLGPNSYEQYF.

The chain links TRBV20-1 to TRBJ1-4; D is uncertain. Per germline, CDR1 DFQATT and CDR2 SNEGSKA (reference sequence). This CDR3 region has 15 residues. V was shortened by 3 bases and J by 0 bases, with 11 bases between the two germline ends. The CDR3 region is CSASYVHATNEKLFF. CDR3 coding DNA: TGCAGTGCTAGTTACGTCCACGCAACTAATGAAAAACTGTTTTTT.

The chain employs TRBV6-2 or TRBV6-3 and TRBJ2-5, with D perhaps matching TRBD1 (5 bases). There are 16 residues in the CDR3. V lost 0 bases, J lost 3 bases, and 14 bases lay in between. CDR1 is MNHEY and CDR2 is SVGEGT in the germline V gene. The CDR3 loop reads CASSYSIGADEETQYF. The CDR3 coding sequence is TGTGCCAGCAGTTACTCGATAGGGGCAGATGAAGAGACCCAGTACTTC.

The chain joins TRBV12-3 or TRBV12-4 to TRBJ2-7; TRBD1 matches at 7 bases. The CDR3 contains 13 residues. Trimming cost V 5 bases and J 7 bases; bases outside gene matches: 8. The CDR3 loop is CASSPDRVREQYF. CDR3 nucleotide sequence: TGTGCCAGCAGTCCCGACAGGGTGCGGGAGCAGTACTTC.

This clonotype was seen only a few times. This chain uses TRBV20-1 with TRBJ2-1; D call uncertain. Germline V gene sequence: CDR1 DFQATT, CDR2 SNEGSKA (reference sequence). V was shortened by 6 bases and J by 0 bases, with 12 bases between the two germline ends. The CDR3 covers 14 residues. CDR3 in DNA: TGCAGTGCAACAAAACCGAGCTCCTACAATGAGCAGTTCTTC. Encoded protein: CSATKPSSYNEQFF.

J is TRBJ2-7 and V is TRBV20-1; D not certain. Germline assignment: CDR1 DFQATT and CDR2 SNEGSKA (reference sequence). V was pared by 3 bases and J by 7 bases, with 22 bases between. This CDR3 comprises 15 residues. The CDR3 DNA follows: TGCAGTGCTAGCCCTCGAAGGGAACCCTCCCAGGAGCAGTACTTC. This sequence encodes CSASPRREPSQEQYF.

This clonotype was seen a few times. The chain couples TRBV12-3 or TRBV12-4 to TRBJ2-3; D call uncertain. Trimming pared 8 bases from V and 7 bases from J, leaving 16 bases between. This CDR3 has 13 amino acids. The CDR3 protein is CASAALPVNTQYF. CDR3 coding DNA: TGTGCCAGCGCCGCCCTCCCCGTAAATACGCAGTATTTT.

The chain recombines TRBV29-1 with TRBJ2-5; 9 bases align to TRBD1. V was pared by 6 bases and J by 3 bases, with 5 bases of the junction left unmatched. The CDR3 consists of 13 residues. Germline V gene sequence: CDR1 SQVTM, CDR2 ANQGSEA. The CDR3, as DNA: TGCAGCGTAAGGACAGGGGCTAAAGAGACCCAGTACTTC. Encoded protein: CSVRTGAKETQYF.

This clonotype was picked up a small number of times. The CDR3 DNA follows: TGTGCCAGCAGTTCGGGACAGCTGCGCTACGAGCAGTACTTC. Its protein is CASSSGQLRYEQYF. V and J are TRBV6-2 or TRBV6-3 and TRBJ2-7; TRBD1 matches 7 bases. This CDR3 region has 14 residues. Germline V gene sequence: CDR1 MNHEY, CDR2 SVGEGT. V lost 4 bases to trimming and J lost 3 bases; unmatched junction nucleotides: 6.

This clonotype came up many times. This chain links TRBV2 with TRBJ2-1; D is possibly TRBD1 (6 bases). CDR1 SNHLY and CDR2 FYNNEI come from the germline V gene. The V end lost 7 bases, the J end lost 12 bases, and 16 bases lay between the germline ends. The CDR3 is 12 amino acids. As DNA, the CDR3 is TGTGCCAGCACCACTGACAGGCAGGCGCAGTTCTTC. This encodes CASTTDRQAQFF.

This clonotype was counted many times. The chain links TRBV4-2 to TRBJ2-6; D gene unclear. Trimming took 0 bases from V and 0 from J, leaving 12 bases between them. Germline V gene lookup returns CDR1 LGHNA and CDR2 YNFKEQ. CDR3 length: 18 amino acids. In DNA, the CDR3 is TGTGCCAGCAGCCAAGATTTTGGTGTGGTCTCTGGGGCCAACGTCCTGACTTTC. Translated, it gives CASSQDFGVVSGANVLTF.

This rearrangement joins TRBV20-1 to TRBJ1-4; TRBD1 matches at 7 bases. The V gene end was trimmed by 1 base and the J gene end by 8 bases; junction bases not matched to a gene: 13. Germline V gene data show CDR1 as DFQATT and CDR2 as SNEGSKA (reference sequence). CDR3 size: 16 residues. CDR3 sequence reads: CSARGGGTVGHEKLFF. CDR3 nucleotides: TGCAGTGCTAGAGGCGGCGGGACAGTGGGGCACGAAAAACTGTTTTTT.

This clonotype has a handful of counts. The chain is built from TRBV27 and TRBJ1-4, with D possibly being TRBD1 (5 bases). Germline lookup yields CDR1 MNHEY and CDR2 SMNVEV (reference sequence). The CDR3 loop spans 15 amino acids. Trimming cost V 5 bases and J 8 bases, with 18 bases left between them. Here the CDR3 DNA reads TGTGCCAGCAGTCAGACAGTTGCCCGACCCGAAAAACTGTTTTTT. Translated, it gives CASSQTVARPEKLFF.